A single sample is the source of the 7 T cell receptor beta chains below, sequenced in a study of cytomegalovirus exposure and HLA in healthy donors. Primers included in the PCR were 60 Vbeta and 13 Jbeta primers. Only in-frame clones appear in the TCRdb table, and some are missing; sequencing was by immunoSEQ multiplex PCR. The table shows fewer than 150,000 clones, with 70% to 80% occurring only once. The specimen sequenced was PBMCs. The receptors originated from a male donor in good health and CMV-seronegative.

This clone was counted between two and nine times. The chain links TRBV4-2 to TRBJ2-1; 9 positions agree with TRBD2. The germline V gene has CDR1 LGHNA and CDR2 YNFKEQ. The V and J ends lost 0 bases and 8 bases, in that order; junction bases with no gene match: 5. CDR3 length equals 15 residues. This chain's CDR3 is CASSQESASGDEQFF. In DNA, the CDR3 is TGTGCCAGCAGCCAAGAAAGCGCTAGCGGGGATGAGCAGTTCTTC.

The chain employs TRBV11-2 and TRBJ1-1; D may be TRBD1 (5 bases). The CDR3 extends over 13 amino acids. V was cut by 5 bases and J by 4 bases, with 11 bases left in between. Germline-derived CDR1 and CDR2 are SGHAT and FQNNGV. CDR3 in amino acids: CASSTREGTEAFF. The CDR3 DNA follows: TGTGCCAGCAGCACCAGGGAAGGCACTGAAGCTTTCTTT.

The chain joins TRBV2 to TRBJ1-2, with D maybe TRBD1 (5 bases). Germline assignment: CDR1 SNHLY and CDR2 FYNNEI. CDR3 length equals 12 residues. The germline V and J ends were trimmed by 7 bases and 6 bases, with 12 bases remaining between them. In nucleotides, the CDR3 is TGTGCCAGCAAGAACGAAGGGGATGGCTACACCTTC. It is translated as CASKNEGDGYTF. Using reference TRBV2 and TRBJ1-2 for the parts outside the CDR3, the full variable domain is EPEVTQTPSHQVTQMGQEVILRCVPISNHLYFYWYRQILGQKVEFLVSFYNNEISEKSEIFDDQFSVERPDGSNFTLKIRSTKLEDSAMYFCASKNEGDGYTFGSGTRLTVV.

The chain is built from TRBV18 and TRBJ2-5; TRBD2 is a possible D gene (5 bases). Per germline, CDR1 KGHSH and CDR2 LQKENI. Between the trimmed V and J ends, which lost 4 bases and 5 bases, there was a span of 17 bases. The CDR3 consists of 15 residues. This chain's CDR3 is CASSRGGGGGETQYF. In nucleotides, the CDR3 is TGTGCCAGCTCACGTGGTGGAGGAGGTGGGGAGACCCAGTACTTC.

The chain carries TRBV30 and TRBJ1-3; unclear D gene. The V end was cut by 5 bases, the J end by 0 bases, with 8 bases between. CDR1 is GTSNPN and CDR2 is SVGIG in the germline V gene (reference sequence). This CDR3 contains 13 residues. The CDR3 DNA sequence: TGTGCCTGGGGAGACTACTCTGGAAACACCATATATTTT. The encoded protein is CAWGDYSGNTIYF.

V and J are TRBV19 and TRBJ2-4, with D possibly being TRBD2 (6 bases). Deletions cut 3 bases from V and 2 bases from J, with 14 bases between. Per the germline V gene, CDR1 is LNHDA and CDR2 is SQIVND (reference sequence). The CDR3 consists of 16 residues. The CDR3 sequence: CASSIGRDRSKNIQYF. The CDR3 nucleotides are TGTGCCAGTAGTATTGGGCGGGATAGATCCAAAAACATTCAGTACTTC.

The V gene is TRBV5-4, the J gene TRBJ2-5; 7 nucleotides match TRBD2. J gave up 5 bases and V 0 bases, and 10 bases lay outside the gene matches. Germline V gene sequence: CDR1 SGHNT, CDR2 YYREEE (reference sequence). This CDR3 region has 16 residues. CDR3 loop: CASSLDQVGRGETQYF. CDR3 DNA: TGTGCCAGCAGCTTGGATCAGGTGGGGCGGGGGGAGACCCAGTACTTC.